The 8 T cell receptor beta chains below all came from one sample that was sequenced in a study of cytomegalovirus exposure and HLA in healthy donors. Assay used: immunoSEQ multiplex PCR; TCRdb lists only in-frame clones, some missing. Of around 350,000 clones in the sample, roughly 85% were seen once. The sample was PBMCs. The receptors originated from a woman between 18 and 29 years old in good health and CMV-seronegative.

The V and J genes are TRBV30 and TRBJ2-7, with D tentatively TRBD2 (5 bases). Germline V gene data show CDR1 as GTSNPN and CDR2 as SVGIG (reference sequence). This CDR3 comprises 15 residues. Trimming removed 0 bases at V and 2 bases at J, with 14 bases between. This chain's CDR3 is CAWSVVRTRPYEQYF. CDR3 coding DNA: TGTGCCTGGAGTGTGGTTCGGACTCGTCCCTACGAGCAGTACTTC.

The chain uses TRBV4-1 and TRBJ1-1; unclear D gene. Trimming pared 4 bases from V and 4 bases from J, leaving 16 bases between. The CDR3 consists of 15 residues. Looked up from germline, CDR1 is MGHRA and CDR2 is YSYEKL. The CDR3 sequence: CASSPRSGEGTEAFF. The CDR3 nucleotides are TGCGCCAGCAGCCCCAGGTCAGGCGAGGGCACTGAAGCTTTCTTT.

This CDR3 is CASSSDRERSDEQYF. In nucleotides, the CDR3 is TGTGCCAGCAGTTCGGACAGGGAGCGGTCGGACGAGCAGTACTTC. The genes are TRBV28 and TRBJ2-7; 8 positions match TRBD1. The V gene's germline CDR1 is MDHEN and CDR2 SYDVKM. This CDR3 spans 15 amino acids. The J segment lost 5 bases and the V segment lost 4 bases, leaving 10 bases of the junction unmatched.

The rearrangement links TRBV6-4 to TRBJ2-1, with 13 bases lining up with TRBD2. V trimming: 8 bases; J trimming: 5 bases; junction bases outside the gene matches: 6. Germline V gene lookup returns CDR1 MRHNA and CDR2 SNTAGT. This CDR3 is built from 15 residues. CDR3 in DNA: TGTGCCAGCCGCCTAACTAGCGGGGGGGACAATGAGCAGTTCTTC. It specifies CASRLTSGGDNEQFF.

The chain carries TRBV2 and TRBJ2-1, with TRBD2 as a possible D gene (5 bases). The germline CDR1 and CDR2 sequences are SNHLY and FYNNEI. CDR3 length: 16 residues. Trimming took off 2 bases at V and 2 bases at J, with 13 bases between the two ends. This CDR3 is CASSESLAGAYNEQFF. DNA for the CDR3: TGTGCCAGCAGTGAAAGCTTGGCGGGTGCCTACAATGAGCAGTTCTTC.

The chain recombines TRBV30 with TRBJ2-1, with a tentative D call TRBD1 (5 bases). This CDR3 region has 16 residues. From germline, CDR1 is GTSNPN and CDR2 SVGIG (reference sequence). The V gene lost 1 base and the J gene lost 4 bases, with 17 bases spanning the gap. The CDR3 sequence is CAWSDIVRVVYNEQFF. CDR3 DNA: TGTGCCTGGAGTGATATAGTCAGGGTGGTATACAATGAGCAGTTCTTC.

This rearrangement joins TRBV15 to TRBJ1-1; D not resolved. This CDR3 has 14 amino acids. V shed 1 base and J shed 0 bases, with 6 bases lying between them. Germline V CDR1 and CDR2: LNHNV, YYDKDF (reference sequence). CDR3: CATSRAQMNTEAFF. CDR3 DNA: TGTGCCACCAGCAGAGCTCAGATGAACACTGAAGCTTTCTTT.

The CDR3 is CASSPIAGGNTGELFF. The CDR3 DNA sequence: TGTGCCAGCAGTCCGATAGCGGGAGGGAACACCGGGGAGCTGTTTTTT. This chain joins TRBV27 and TRBJ2-2; 10 nucleotides match TRBD2. After removal of 5 bases from V and 1 base from J, the junction contained 4 bases not matched to a gene. This CDR3 has 16 amino acids. Germline lookup yields CDR1 MNHEY and CDR2 SMNVEV (reference sequence).